Below, one TCR beta chain is given with its context. The data originate from a study of blood T cell repertoires in COVID-19. Study-level information: Some COVID-19 samples were acute and others convalescent; all came from the United States, Italy and Spain. In each case, the material was cDNA or gDNA derived from T cells, B-cell-depleted T cells, or PBMCs.

The participants were between roughly 18 and 100 years old and came from some 25 US areas. Germline V CDR1 and CDR2: SEHNR, FQNEAQ (reference sequence). The V segment lost 8 bases and the J segment 5 bases; nucleotides outside the gene matches: 8. The CDR3 is 14 residues long. In the authors' methods: Amplification from reference gene primers served as the basis for estimated nucleated cell counts. TCRdb's table, derived via immunoSEQ multiplex PCR, lists solely in-frame clones and lacks some. V and J calls and clone size are as listed in that table; D and trimming were resolved from the DNA. The sample has roughly 150,000 clones; 65% to 85% are singletons.

V and J are TRBV7-9 and TRBJ2-2; TRBD2 matches 7 bases. The clonotype was recovered from a man between 70 and 80 years old who had been exposed to COVID-19. Material: PBMCs or T cells enriched from blood (not recorded which). DNA of the CDR3: TGTGCCAGCGACCGGGGGGTGGAAACCGGGGAGCTGTTTTTT. This encodes CASDRGVETGELFF.